Described below is a single T cell receptor (beta chain) sequence and its context. This sample is part of a study of blood T cell repertoires in COVID-19. Turning to the study itself: The cDNA or gDNA used as material had been derived from T cells, B-cell-depleted T cells, or PBMCs.

While infection was still active, Seattle patients were enrolled and then followed longitudinally. Germline trimming cut 4 bases from V and 5 bases from J; bases unmatched to any gene: 5. The CDR3 spans 14 residues. Germline CDR1 KGHSH, CDR2 LQKENI. Original handling: Amplification of reference gene primers provided the estimated nucleated cell counts. Profiled with immunoSEQ multiplex PCR; TCRdb holds only in-frame clones, not every one. That table supplies the V and J calls and clone size; D and trimming were determined from the DNA. This table has some 140,000 clones, about 85% appearing once. This chain joins TRBV18 and TRBJ1-5; 7 bases are shared with TRBD1. The sample was peripheral blood. The origin of this receptor is a man aged 55 to 69 with COVID-19, enrolled during active disease. CDR3 amino acids: CASSRDSGDQPQHF. DNA of the CDR3: TGTGCCAGCTCACGGGACAGCGGAGATCAGCCCCAGCATTTT. The complete variable domain, with remaining parts taken from reference TRBV18 and TRBJ1-5, reads NAGVMQNPRHLVRRRGQEARLRCSPMKGHSHVYWYRQLPEEGLKFMVYLQKENIIDESGMPKERFSAEFPKEGPSILRIQQVVRGDSAAYFCASSRDSGDQPQHFGDGTRLSIL.